A single T cell receptor (beta chain) is shown here with its context. Next came a second PCR, run for about 7 to 11 cycles, which used a sample-barcoded 5' primer along with a J-beta primer mix. MiXCR, applied by TCRdb to the 5' RACE reads, yields one record per CDR3 protein. The table includes around 1,500,000 distinct CDR3 sequences, roughly 45% detected once. The data are from a study of blood T cells in healthy people across ages. CDR3 size: 14 residues. Trimming stripped 3 bases from V and 3 bases from J, with 12 bases between. Sequences were obtained from blood. The gene calls are TRBV12-3 or TRBV12-4 and TRBJ2-7; TRBD1 might be the D (6 bases). This TCR was recovered from a woman younger than 35 in good health. This CDR3 is CASSFHQGLYEQYF. The CDR3 DNA sequence: TGTGCCAGCAGTTTCCACCAGGGGCTCTACGAGCAGTACTTC.